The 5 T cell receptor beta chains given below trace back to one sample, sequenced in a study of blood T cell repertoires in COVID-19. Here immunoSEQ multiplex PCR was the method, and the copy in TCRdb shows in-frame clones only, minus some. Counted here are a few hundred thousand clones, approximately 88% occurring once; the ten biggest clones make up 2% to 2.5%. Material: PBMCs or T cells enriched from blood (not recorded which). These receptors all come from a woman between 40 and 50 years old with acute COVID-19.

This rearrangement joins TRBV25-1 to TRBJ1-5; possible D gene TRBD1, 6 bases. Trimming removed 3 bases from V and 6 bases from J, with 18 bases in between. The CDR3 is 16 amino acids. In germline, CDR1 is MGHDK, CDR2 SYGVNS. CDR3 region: CASSDSQGPPGQPQHF. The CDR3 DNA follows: TGTGCCAGCAGTGACTCTCAGGGGCCGCCGGGTCAGCCCCAGCATTTT.

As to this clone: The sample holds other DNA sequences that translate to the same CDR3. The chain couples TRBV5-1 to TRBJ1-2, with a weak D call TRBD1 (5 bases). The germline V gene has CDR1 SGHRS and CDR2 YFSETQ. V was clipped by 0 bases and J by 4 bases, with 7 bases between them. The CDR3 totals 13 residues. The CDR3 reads CASSLDQGYGYTF. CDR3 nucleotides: TGCGCCAGCAGCTTGGATCAGGGCTATGGCTACACCTTC. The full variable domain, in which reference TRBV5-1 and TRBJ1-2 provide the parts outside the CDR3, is KAGVTQTPRYLIKTRGQQVTLSCSPISGHRSVSWYQQTPGQGLQFLFEYFSETQRNKGNFPGRFSGRQFSNSRSEMNVSTLELGDSALYLCASSLDQGYGYTFGSGTRLTVV.

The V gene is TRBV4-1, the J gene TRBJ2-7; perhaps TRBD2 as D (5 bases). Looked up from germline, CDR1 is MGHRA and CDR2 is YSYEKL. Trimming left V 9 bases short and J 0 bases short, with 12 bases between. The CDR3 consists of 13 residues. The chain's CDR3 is CASREPSSYEQYF. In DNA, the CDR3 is TGCGCCAGTAGGGAGCCGAGCTCCTACGAGCAGTACTTC.

Here the CDR3 DNA reads TGTGCCAGCAGTTTGACAGGGGCCCTGGGCACTGAAGCTTTCTTT. This codes for CASSLTGALGTEAFF. The chain combines TRBV27 with TRBJ1-1, with TRBD1 matching over 8 bases. The germline CDR1 and CDR2 sequences are MNHEY and SMNVEV (reference sequence). J gave up 4 bases and V 3 bases, and 7 bases lay outside the gene matches. The CDR3 extends over 15 amino acids.

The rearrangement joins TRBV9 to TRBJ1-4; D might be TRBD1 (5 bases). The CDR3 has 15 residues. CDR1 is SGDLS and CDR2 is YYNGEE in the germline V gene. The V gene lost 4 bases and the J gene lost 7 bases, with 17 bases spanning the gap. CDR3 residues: CASSFSGQLVEKLFF. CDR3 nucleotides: TGTGCCAGCAGCTTCTCTGGACAATTGGTTGAAAAACTGTTTTTT.